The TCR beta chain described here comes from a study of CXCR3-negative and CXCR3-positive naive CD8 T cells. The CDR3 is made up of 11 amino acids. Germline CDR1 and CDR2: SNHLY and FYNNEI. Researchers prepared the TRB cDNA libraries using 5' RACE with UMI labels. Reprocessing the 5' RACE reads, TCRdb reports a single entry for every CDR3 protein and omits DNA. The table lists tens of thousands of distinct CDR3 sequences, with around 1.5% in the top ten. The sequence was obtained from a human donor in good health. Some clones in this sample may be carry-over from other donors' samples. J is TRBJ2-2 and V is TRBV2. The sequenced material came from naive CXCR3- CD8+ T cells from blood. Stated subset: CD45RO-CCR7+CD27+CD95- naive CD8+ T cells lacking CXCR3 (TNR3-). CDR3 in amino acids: CASTGTGELFF.